This entry is about one T cell receptor (beta chain). Antigen unknown. Germline V gene lookup returns CDR1 SGHRS and CDR2 YFSETQ. The CDR3 runs to 14 residues. V was pared by 4 bases and J by 7 bases, with 10 bases of the junction left unmatched. These data come from a study of T cell responses to AZD1222 COVID-19 vaccine. Broader study findings: In a largely white British group with more females than males, clonal diversity was possibly underestimated.

Only in-frame clones appear in the TCRdb table, and some are missing; sequencing was by immunoSEQ multiplex PCR. The sample has around 180,000 clones, around 93% seen once. The source was peripheral blood, collected on day 0 of AZD1222 vaccination. This TCR was recovered from an adult in good health. The rearrangement links TRBV5-1 to TRBJ2-5, with 7 bases aligning to TRBD1. CDR3 nucleotides: TGCGCCAGCAGCATCGGGACAGCTACGTGGACCCAGTACTTC. Its translation is CASSIGTATWTQYF.